This T cell receptor (beta chain) was documented in a study of cytomegalovirus exposure and HLA in healthy donors. Findings of the study overall: Clonal expansion was found to be greater in HLA-associated TCR beta chains than in equally common others in a later analysis. The study labeled about 160 TCR beta chains cytomegalovirus-associated. Follow-up analysis found HLA locus-dependent TCR association rates, highest for DRB1 and lowest for HLA-C. Follow-up analysis later connected one missense variant in DCLRE1C with trimming of TCR beta V- and J-genes.

With respect to this clone: Its antigen is undetermined.

Primers included in the PCR were 60 Vbeta and 13 Jbeta primers. Measured with immunoSEQ multiplex PCR; TCRdb has only the in-frame clones, and not every one. The listing records about 200,000 clones. The sequence came from a girl aged 2 to 10 in good health and CMV-seropositive. Sequencing used PBMCs.

CDR3 DNA: TGCGCCAGCAGCCACCAAGGGGACAGGGGCACTGGGGCCAACGTCCTGACTTTC. The encoded protein is CASSHQGDRGTGANVLTF. The J gene is TRBJ2-6, the V gene TRBV4-1; the match to TRBD1 covers 10 bases. CDR1 MGHRA and CDR2 YSYEKL come from the germline V gene. Trimming cost V 3 bases and J 2 bases; bases outside gene matches: 7. This CDR3 is built from 18 residues.